This T cell receptor beta chain was identified in a study of cytomegalovirus exposure and HLA in healthy donors. Per the germline V gene, CDR1 is MGHDK and CDR2 is SYGVNS. The CDR3 has 15 amino acids. V lost 4 bases and J lost 7; bases outside the gene matches: 7. This clone has just a few counts. In the PCR, 60 Vbeta and 13 Jbeta primers were used. The protocol was immunoSEQ multiplex PCR, while the TCRdb copy is restricted to in-frame clones and leaves out a portion. The sample yields hundreds of thousands of clones, 78% seen once. The chain combines TRBV25-1 with TRBJ1-6, with 7 positions matching TRBD1. The receptor was isolated from a boy aged 5-17 years in good health and CMV-seronegative. The sample comprised PBMCs. The CDR3 nucleotides are TGTGCCAGCAGTGGAAGCAGGGGGGAAAATTCACCCCTCCACTTT. It yields the protein CASSGSRGENSPLHF.